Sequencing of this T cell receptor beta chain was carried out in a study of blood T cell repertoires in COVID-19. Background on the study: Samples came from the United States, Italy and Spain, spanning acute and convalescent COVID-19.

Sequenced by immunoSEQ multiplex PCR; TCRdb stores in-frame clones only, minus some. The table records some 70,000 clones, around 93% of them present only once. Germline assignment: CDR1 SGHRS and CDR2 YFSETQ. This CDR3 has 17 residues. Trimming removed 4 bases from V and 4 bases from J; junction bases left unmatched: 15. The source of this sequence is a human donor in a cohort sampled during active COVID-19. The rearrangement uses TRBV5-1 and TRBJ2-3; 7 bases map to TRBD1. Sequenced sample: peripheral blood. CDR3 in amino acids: CASSLTSGQLISDTQYF. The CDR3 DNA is TGCGCCAGCAGCCTTACCTCGGGACAGTTAATTTCAGATACGCAGTATTTT. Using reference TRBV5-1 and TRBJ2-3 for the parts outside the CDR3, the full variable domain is KAGVTQTPRYLIKTRGQQVTLSCSPISGHRSVSWYQQTPGQGLQFLFEYFSETQRNKGNFPGRFSGRQFSNSRSEMNVSTLELGDSALYLCASSLTSGQLISDTQYFGPGTRLTVL.